This entry concerns a single T cell receptor (beta chain). Its antigen is not identified. The junction departs from germline at one end; a sequencing error may be responsible. Other DNA sequences in the sample encode the same CDR3. Here immunoSEQ multiplex PCR was the method, and the copy in TCRdb shows in-frame clones only, minus some. Here the sample spans 34,000 or so clones, 85% to 95% being singletons. These data come from a study of circulating and synovial CD4+ cells in juvenile arthritis. Germline CDR1 reads SGHDN; CDR2 reads FVKESK. The CDR3 has 15 residues. Findings of the study overall: Diversity here was lower than in bulk blood CD4 cells. Compared with bulk blood, circulating pathogenic-like lymphocytes shared substantially more CDR3 sequences with synovial T cells. Bulk blood CD4 samples held at least an order of magnitude more or fewer genomes than CPL.

Sequences were obtained from CD4+ T cells from blood. The rearrangement uses TRBV14 and TRBJ1-6; D is perhaps TRBD1 (5 bases). This TCR derives from a human donor with juvenile idiopathic arthritis. The CDR3 spells CASSQPGLYNSPLHF. In DNA form, the CDR3 reads TGTGCCAGCAGCCAACCAGGGCTCTATAATTCCCCCCTCCACTTT.